This T cell receptor (beta chain) was identified in a study of beta chain features in type 1 diabetes. V shed 0 bases and J 4 bases; nucleotides not matched to a gene: 2. The CDR3 loop spans 14 amino acids. Germline V CDR1 and CDR2: SEHNR, FQNEAQ (reference sequence). Isolated RNA was reverse transcribed in full, so expressed TCRB transcripts were sequenced. Repertoires were generated with immunoSEQ multiplex PCR, while TCRdb's copy carries only in-frame clones and drops some. The data show roughly 41,000 clones, 45% to 50% seen once. This clone came up once. Sorting of CD4+ naive, central memory, regulatory and stem cell-like memory cells was performed via CD45RO/CCR7/CD25/CD127/CD95/CD27.

The clonotype comes from a woman aged 18-29 years in good health. The chain joins TRBV7-9 to TRBJ2-7; 8 bases are a match to TRBD1. The material sequenced was central memory CD4+ T cells from blood. The CDR3 coding sequence is TGTGCCAGCAGCTTAGCGGGGACAGGATACGAGCAGTACTTC. It is translated as CASSLAGTGYEQYF.